Listed below are T cell receptor beta chains from one sample, sequenced in a study of shared clonotypes between healthy human individuals. Profiled with immunoSEQ multiplex PCR; TCRdb holds only in-frame clones, not every one. The data show about 1,500,000 clones, approximately 96% seen once. The material sequenced was naive CD4+ T cells sorted from blood. These receptor sequences come from a young man in good health. CDR3s include the opening cysteine and the closing phenylalanine or tryptophan. D genes are given only for firm matches. Size values are once, few and many counts, or a class for expanded clones, and some rows have none.

V	size	D	J	CDR3	DNA
TRBV19	.	.	TRBJ1-2	CASRGGEFSGYTF	TGTGCCAGCAGAGGGGGGGAATTCAGTGGCTACACCTTC
TRBV19	.	TRBD1	TRBJ2-3	CACRDRGFSSTDTQYF	TGTGCCTGCCGGGACAGGGGATTCTCTAGCACAGATACGCAGTATTTT
TRBV18	.	.	TRBJ1-2	CASSPPVRDYGYTF	TGTGCCAGCTCACCACCGGTAAGGGACTATGGCTACACCTTC
TRBV5-4	.	TRBD2	TRBJ2-1	CASSPSGMGYNEQFF	TGTGCCAGCAGCCCAAGCGGGATGGGTTACAATGAGCAGTTCTTC
TRBV5-5	.	.	TRBJ1-1	CASSLEAHSNTEAFF	TGTGCCAGCAGCTTGGAAGCACACTCGAACACTGAAGCTTTCTTT
TRBV6-4	.	TRBD1	TRBJ1-1	CASSQTGLTEAFF	TGTGCCAGCAGTCAGACAGGGCTGACTGAAGCTTTCTTT
TRBV10-2	.	TRBD2	TRBJ2-3	CASKRLAGVTDTQYF	TGCGCCAGCAAAAGACTAGCGGGAGTGACAGATACGCAGTATTTT
TRBV19	once	.	TRBJ1-2	CASRPRAGSGYTF	TGTGCCAGTAGGCCCAGGGCAGGTAGCGGCTACACCTTC
TRBV27	.	TRBD1	TRBJ1-5	CASSPGTGLLGNQPQHF	TGTGCCAGCAGCCCCGGGACAGGGCTCCTGGGCAATCAGCCCCAGCATTTT
TRBV6-5	.	TRBD1	TRBJ2-7	CASRGTGGLDEQYF	TGTGCCAGCAGGGGGACAGGGGGTTTGGACGAGCAGTACTTC
TRBV9	once	.	TRBJ2-1	CASWEPGRLHEQFF	TGTGCCAGCTGGGAGCCGGGACGGCTCCATGAGCAGTTCTTC
TRBV9	.	TRBD1	TRBJ2-7	CASGFGQGADEQYF	TGTGCCAGCGGGTTCGGACAGGGGGCGGATGAGCAGTACTTC
TRBV18	.	.	TRBJ1-1	CASSPPFGGAAEAFF	TGTGCCAGCTCACCACCGTTCGGGGGCGCGGCTGAAGCTTTCTTT
TRBV2	.	.	TRBJ2-7	CASTLGPGPSYEQYF	TGTGCCAGCACCCTGGGGCCGGGGCCCTCCTACGAGCAGTACTTC
TRBV4-3	.	TRBD1	TRBJ2-1	CASSQGITGGYNEQFF	TGCGCCAGCAGCCAGGGGATTACAGGGGGTTACAATGAGCAGTTCTTC
TRBV5-1	.	TRBD2	TRBJ2-1	CASSPNFSGRRYNEQFF	TGCGCCAGCAGCCCGAACTTTAGCGGGAGGAGGTACAATGAGCAGTTCTTC
TRBV28	.	.	TRBJ2-5	CASSLGRPQETQYF	TGTGCCAGCAGTTTAGGTAGGCCGCAAGAGACCCAGTACTTC
TRBV7-8	.	.	TRBJ2-1	CASSLAETVINEQFF	TGTGCCAGCAGCTTAGCCGAGACAGTGATAAATGAGCAGTTCTTC
TRBV6-1	.	.	TRBJ1-5	CASSGTGARQPQHF	TGTGCCAGCAGTGGTACGGGGGCAAGACAGCCCCAGCATTTT
TRBV6-1	.	TRBD2	TRBJ2-7	CASISASGTSEQYF	TGTGCCAGCATTTCAGCTAGCGGGACATCCGAGCAGTACTTC
TRBV20-1	.	TRBD1	TRBJ2-1	CSAQDREEQFF	TGCAGTGCCCAGGACAGGGAGGAGCAGTTCTTC
TRBV5-8	.	.	TRBJ1-5	CASQRDNQPQHF	TGTGCCTCCCAACGGGACAATCAGCCCCAGCATTTT
TRBV29-1	.	TRBD2	TRBJ2-1	CSVTTSGSSYNEQFF	TGCAGCGTGACGACTAGCGGGAGCTCCTACAATGAGCAGTTCTTC
TRBV5-4	.	TRBD1	TRBJ1-2	CASTLGQGNYGYTF	TGTGCCAGCACCTTGGGACAGGGGAACTATGGCTACACCTTC